This entry lists 18 T cell receptor beta chains sequenced from one sample in a study of T cells after posttransplantation cyclophosphamide. Cyclophosphamide on days +3 and +4 followed busulfan-fludarabine conditioning and a marrow graft. The data were produced by immunoSEQ multiplex PCR, yet TCRdb's version contains in-frame clones alone and is incomplete. Of around 10,000 clones listed, 70% to 90% are singletons. Sequencing used PBMCs, obtained more than 1,700 days after allogeneic stem cell transplant with posttransplant cyclophosphamide. The receptors shown here come from a female patient in her fifties who received an allogeneic stem cell transplant from a related donor, was CMV-positive, and had no GVHD. Some T cells may possibly be graft donor cells.

The rearrangement uses TRBV5-1 and TRBJ2-7, with D perhaps TRBD1 (6 bases). V was shortened by 0 bases and J by 6 bases, with 7 bases between the two germline ends. The CDR3 has 12 residues. The germline V gene has CDR1 SGHRS and CDR2 YFSETQ. The CDR3 loop reads CASSLGGLEQYF. The CDR3 bases are TGCGCCAGCAGCTTGGGGGGGCTCGAGCAGTACTTC.

This clone is a singleton in its sample. This chain connects TRBV2 to TRBJ2-7, with TRBD2 matching 8 bases. This CDR3 comprises 13 residues. V gave up 7 bases and J gave up 0 bases; unmatched junction bases: 2. Germline V gives CDR1 SNHLY, CDR2 FYNNEI. The CDR3 protein is CASTGGSSYEQYF. The CDR3 region has the DNA TGTGCCAGCACGGGGGGGAGCTCCTACGAGCAGTACTTC.

The V call is TRBV19, the J call TRBJ2-2, with D perhaps matching TRBD1 (6 bases). The germline V gene encodes CDR1 LNHDA and CDR2 SQIVND (reference sequence). Trimming stripped 6 bases from V and 2 bases from J, with 13 bases between. This CDR3 comprises 15 residues. In DNA form, the CDR3 reads TGTGCCAGTAGCCTCCAGGGGCTTAACACCGGGGAGCTGTTTTTT. Protein product: CASSLQGLNTGELFF.

V and J are TRBV12-5 and TRBJ1-1; D gene ambiguous. V was shortened by 6 bases and J by 1 base, with 9 bases between the two germline ends. From germline, CDR1 is LGHNT and CDR2 FRNRAP. CDR3 length equals 13 residues. Here the CDR3 reads CASGQTWNTEAFF. The CDR3 nucleotides read TGTGCTAGTGGCCAAACATGGAACACTGAAGCTTTCTTT.

CDR3 DNA: TGCGCCAGCAGCACCACCGGGACAGGGGCCGAGACCCAGTACTTC. Translation: CASSTTGTGAETQYF. The chain recombines TRBV5-1 with TRBJ2-5; TRBD1 matches 10 bases. The CDR3 spans 15 residues. The V and J ends lost 4 bases and 5 bases, in that order; junction bases with no gene match: 8. Germline CDR1 and CDR2: SGHRS and YFSETQ.

J is TRBJ2-7 and V is TRBV9; TRBD2 matches 9 bases. With V trimmed by 0 bases and J by 6 bases, 10 bases remained unmatched. The CDR3 has 16 amino acids. Germline V lookup: CDR1 SGDLS, CDR2 YYNGEE. The CDR3 is CASSVESGRSRGEQYF. The CDR3 DNA follows: TGTGCCAGCAGCGTAGAAAGCGGGAGGTCTCGTGGCGAGCAGTACTTC.

The V call is TRBV5-4, the J call TRBJ2-3; TRBD2 aligns across 7 bases. CDR1 is SGHNT, CDR2 YYREEE, per germline (reference sequence). The CDR3 covers 15 residues. The trim removed 0 bases at V and 5 bases at J, leaving 6 bases unmatched. The CDR3, as DNA: TGTGCCAGCAGCTTGGGAGGGAGGGCCAAAGATACGCAGTATTTT. Translated: CASSLGGRAKDTQYF.

This clone appeared a few times. This sequence joins TRBV30 and TRBJ1-1; D call uncertain. The ends were cut back, 4 bases at V and 1 base at J, with 13 bases in the middle. This CDR3 comprises 14 residues. Germline values: CDR1 GTSNPN, CDR2 SVGIG (reference sequence). The CDR3 nucleotides read TGTGCCTGGAAGTATGGTTTACAGAACACTGAAGCTTTCTTT. The encoded protein is CAWKYGLQNTEAFF.

J is TRBJ2-5 and V is TRBV5-1; 13 nucleotides agree with TRBD2. Germline lookup yields CDR1 SGHRS and CDR2 YFSETQ. The CDR3 is 18 residues long. V trimming: 5 bases; J trimming: 1 base; junction bases outside the gene matches: 11. The chain's CDR3 is CASRYPGLAGTSQETQYF. The CDR3 DNA is TGCGCCAGCAGATACCCGGGACTAGCGGGAACCTCCCAAGAGACCCAGTACTTC.

The rearrangement uses TRBV30 and TRBJ2-6; no reliable D call. V dropped 3 bases and J dropped 0 bases, with 6 bases sitting between them. Per germline, CDR1 GTSNPN and CDR2 SVGIG (reference sequence). This CDR3 is built from 14 residues. The CDR3 is CAWRRDSGANVLTF. DNA of the CDR3: TGTGCCTGGAGAAGAGACTCTGGGGCCAACGTCCTGACTTTC.

J is TRBJ2-5 and V is TRBV19; D is possibly TRBD1 (6 bases). Germline lookup yields CDR1 LNHDA and CDR2 SQIVND (reference sequence). There are 15 residues in the CDR3. V lost 6 bases and J 2 bases, leaving 16 bases between the germline ends. As DNA, the CDR3 is TGTGCCAGTAGATCCCCAGGACAGCCGCAAGAGACCCAGTACTTC. Its protein product is CASRSPGQPQETQYF.

The chain has TRBV18 and TRBJ2-2; 7 bases line up with TRBD2. With 5 bases clipped from V and 0 bases from J, the junction kept 9 bases outside the gene matches. The CDR3 loop spans 17 amino acids. The germline V gene has CDR1 KGHSH and CDR2 LQKENI. CDR3 coding DNA: TGTGCCAGCTCATCCACCCCCGGGACTACGAACACCGGGGAGCTGTTTTTT. The encoded protein is CASSSTPGTTNTGELFF.

The V gene is TRBV5-1, the J gene TRBJ2-5; D possibly corresponds to TRBD2 (5 bases). The V gene lost 3 bases and the J gene lost 4 bases, with 19 bases spanning the gap. This CDR3 is built from 16 residues. Germline V gene sequence: CDR1 SGHRS, CDR2 YFSETQ. The CDR3 nucleotides are TGCGCCAGCAGCTCCCGTCCTCCGTTCGGAGGAGAGACCCAGTACTTC. It encodes CASSSRPPFGGETQYF.

The rearrangement joins TRBV30 to TRBJ2-3; 7 nucleotides align to TRBD2. This CDR3 region has 14 residues. The ends lost 6 bases at V and 6 bases at J; junction bases unmatched: 12. Germline V gene data show CDR1 as GTSNPN and CDR2 as SVGIG (reference sequence). The CDR3 DNA is TGTGCCTGCCCGGGTGACGGGAGGCCGGATACGCAGTATTTT. Its translation: CACPGDGRPDTQYF.

The chain uses TRBV30 and TRBJ1-1, with D unclear. Germline loops: CDR1 GTSNPN, CDR2 SVGIG (reference sequence). V shed 0 bases and J shed 0 bases, with 5 bases lying between them. The CDR3 contains 13 residues. CDR3 loop: CAWSVIMNTEAFF. The CDR3 DNA reads as TGTGCCTGGAGTGTTATAATGAACACTGAAGCTTTCTTT.

V is TRBV10-2 and J is TRBJ2-6, with D maybe TRBD2 (6 bases). V shed 4 bases and J shed 3 bases, with 13 bases lying between them. CDR3 length: 16 amino acids. Per the germline V gene, CDR1 is WSHSY and CDR2 is SAAADI. The CDR3, as DNA: TGCGCCAGCAGTGCCTGGGGGGTGGTTGGGGCCAACGTCCTGACTTTC. This gives the protein CASSAWGVVGANVLTF.

The J gene is TRBJ2-5, the V gene TRBV4-1; a weak D match, TRBD2 (5 bases). Trimming cost V 0 bases and J 3 bases, with 23 bases left between them. In germline, CDR1 is MGHRA, CDR2 YSYEKL. There are 19 residues in the CDR3. For the CDR3, the DNA is TGCGCCAGCAGCCAAGAAAGAGGATATTTATGGGCGGGTAAAGAGACCCAGTACTTC. This encodes CASSQERGYLWAGKETQYF.

The count of this clone is one. For the CDR3, the DNA is TGTGCCAGCAGCCTAGGGCAGGGTGTAGATGGCTACACCTTC. Translated, it gives CASSLGQGVDGYTF. The rearrangement links TRBV6-6 to TRBJ1-2, with D possibly TRBD1 on 5 matching bases. This CDR3 spans 14 amino acids. Germline values: CDR1 MNHNY, CDR2 SVGAGI (reference sequence). The V end was cut by 6 bases, the J end by 6 bases, with 17 bases between.